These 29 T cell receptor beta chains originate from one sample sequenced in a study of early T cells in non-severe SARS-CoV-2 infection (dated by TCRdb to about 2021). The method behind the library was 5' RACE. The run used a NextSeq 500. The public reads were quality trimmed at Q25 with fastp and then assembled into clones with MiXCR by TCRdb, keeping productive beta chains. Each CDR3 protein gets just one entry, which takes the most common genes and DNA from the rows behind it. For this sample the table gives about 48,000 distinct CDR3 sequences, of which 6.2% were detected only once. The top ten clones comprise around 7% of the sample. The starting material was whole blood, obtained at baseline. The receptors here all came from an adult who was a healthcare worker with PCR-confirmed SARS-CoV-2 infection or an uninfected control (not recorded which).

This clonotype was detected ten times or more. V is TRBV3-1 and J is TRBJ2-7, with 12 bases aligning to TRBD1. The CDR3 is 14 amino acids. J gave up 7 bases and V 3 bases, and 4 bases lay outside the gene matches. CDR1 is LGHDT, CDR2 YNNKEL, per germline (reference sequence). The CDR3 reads CASSQGQGAGEQYF. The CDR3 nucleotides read TGTGCCAGCAGCCAGGGACAGGGGGCTGGTGAGCAGTACTTC.

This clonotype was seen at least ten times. The CDR3 DNA reads as TGCGCCAGCAGCGAAGGGACTAGCTACGAGCAGTACTTC. It yields the protein CASSEGTSYEQYF. The chain combines TRBV5-1 with TRBJ2-7; TRBD2 agrees at 8 bases. Per germline, CDR1 SGHRS and CDR2 YFSETQ. V gave up 4 bases and J gave up 3 bases; unmatched junction bases: 3. This CDR3 has 13 amino acids.

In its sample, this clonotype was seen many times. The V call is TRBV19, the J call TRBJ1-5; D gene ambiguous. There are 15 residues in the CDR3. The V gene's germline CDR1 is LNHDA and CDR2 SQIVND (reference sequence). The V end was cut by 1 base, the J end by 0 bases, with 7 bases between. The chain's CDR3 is CASSIGSYSNQPQHF. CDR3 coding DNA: TGTGCCAGTAGTATAGGAAGCTATAGCAATCAGCCCCAGCATTTT.

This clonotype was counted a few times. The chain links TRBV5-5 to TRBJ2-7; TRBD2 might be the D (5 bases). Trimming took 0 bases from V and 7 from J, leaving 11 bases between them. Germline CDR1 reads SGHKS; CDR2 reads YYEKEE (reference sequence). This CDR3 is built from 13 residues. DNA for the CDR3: TGTGCCAGCAGCTTGGACGTCCCGGGAGAGCAGTACTTC. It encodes CASSLDVPGEQYF.

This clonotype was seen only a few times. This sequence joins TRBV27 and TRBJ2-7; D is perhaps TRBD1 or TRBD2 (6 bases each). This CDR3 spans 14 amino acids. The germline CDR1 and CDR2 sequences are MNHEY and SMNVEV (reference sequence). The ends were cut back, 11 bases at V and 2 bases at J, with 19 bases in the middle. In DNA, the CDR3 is TGTGCCGCCCAAAGTCCAGGGGAGGCCTACGAGCAGTACTTC. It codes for CAAQSPGEAYEQYF.

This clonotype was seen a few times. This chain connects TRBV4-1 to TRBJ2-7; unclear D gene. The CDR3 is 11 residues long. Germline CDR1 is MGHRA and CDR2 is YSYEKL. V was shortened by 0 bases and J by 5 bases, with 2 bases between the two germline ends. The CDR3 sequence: CASSQEDEQYF. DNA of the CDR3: TGCGCCAGCAGCCAAGAGGACGAGCAGTACTTC.

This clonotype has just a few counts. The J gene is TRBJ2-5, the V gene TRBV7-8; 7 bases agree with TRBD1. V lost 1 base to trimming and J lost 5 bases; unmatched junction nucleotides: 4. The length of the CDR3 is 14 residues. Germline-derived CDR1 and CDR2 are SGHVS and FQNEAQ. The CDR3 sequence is CASSLVPQGETQYF. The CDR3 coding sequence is TGTGCCAGCAGCTTAGTACCACAGGGGGAGACCCAGTACTTC. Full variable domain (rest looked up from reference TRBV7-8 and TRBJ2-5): GAGVSQSPRYKVAKRGQDVALRCDPISGHVSLFWYQQALGQGPEFLTYFQNEAQLDKSGLPSDRFFAERPEGSVSTLKIQRTQQEDSAVYLCASSLVPQGETQYFGPGTRLLVL.

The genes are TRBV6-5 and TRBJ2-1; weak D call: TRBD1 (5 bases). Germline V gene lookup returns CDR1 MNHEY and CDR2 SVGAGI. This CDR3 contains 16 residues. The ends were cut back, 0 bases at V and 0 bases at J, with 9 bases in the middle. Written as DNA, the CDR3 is TGTGCCAGCAGTTACTCGGGGCTAAGCTCCTACAATGAGCAGTTCTTC. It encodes CASSYSGLSSYNEQFF.

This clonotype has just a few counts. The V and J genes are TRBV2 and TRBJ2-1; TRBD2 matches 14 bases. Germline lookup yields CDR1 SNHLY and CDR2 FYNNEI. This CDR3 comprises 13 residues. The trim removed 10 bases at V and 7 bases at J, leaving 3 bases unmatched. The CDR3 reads CATTSGRVNEQFF. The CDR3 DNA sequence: TGTGCCACGACTAGCGGGAGGGTTAATGAGCAGTTCTTC. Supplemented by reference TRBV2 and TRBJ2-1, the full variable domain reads EPEVTQTPSHQVTQMGQEVILRCVPISNHLYFYWYRQILGQKVEFLVSFYNNEISEKSEIFDDQFSVERPDGSNFTLKIRSTKLEDSAMYFCATTSGRVNEQFFGPGTRLTVL.

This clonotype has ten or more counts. The CDR3 sequence: CASRTVIGYREQYF. In DNA, the CDR3 is TGTGCCAGCCGAACGGTTATAGGGTATCGCGAGCAGTACTTC. This chain links TRBV28 with TRBJ2-7; unclear D gene. Trimming took 8 bases from V and 6 from J, leaving 20 bases between them. The germline gives CDR1 MDHEN, CDR2 SYDVKM. The CDR3 is made up of 14 amino acids.

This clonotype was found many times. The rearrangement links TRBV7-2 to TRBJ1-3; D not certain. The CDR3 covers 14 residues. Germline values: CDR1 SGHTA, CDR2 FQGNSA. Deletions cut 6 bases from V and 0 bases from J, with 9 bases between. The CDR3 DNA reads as TGTGCCAGCAGTCCTACCTACTCTGGAAACACCATATATTTT. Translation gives CASSPTYSGNTIYF.

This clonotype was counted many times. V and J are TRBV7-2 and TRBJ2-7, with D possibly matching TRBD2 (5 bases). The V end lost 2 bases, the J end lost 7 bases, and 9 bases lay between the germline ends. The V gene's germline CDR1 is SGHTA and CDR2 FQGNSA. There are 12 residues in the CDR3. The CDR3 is CASSLSGWEQYF. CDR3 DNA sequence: TGTGCCAGCAGCTTAAGCGGTTGGGAGCAGTACTTC.

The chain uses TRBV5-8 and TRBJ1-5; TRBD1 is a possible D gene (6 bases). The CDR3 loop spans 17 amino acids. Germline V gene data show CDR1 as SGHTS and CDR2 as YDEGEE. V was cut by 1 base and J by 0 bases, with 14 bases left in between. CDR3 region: CASSLQLTGYSNQPQHF. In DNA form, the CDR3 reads TGTGCCAGCAGCTTGCAATTGACAGGTTATAGCAATCAGCCCCAGCATTTT.

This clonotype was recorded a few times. The CDR3 nucleotides read TGTGCCATAAAAGGGGGCCGGGACACCGGGGAGCTGTTTTTT. This translates into CAIKGGRDTGELFF. The chain uses TRBV10-3 and TRBJ2-2, with 7 bases aligning to TRBD1. Germline trimming cut 9 bases from V and 3 bases from J; bases unmatched to any gene: 7. Looked up from germline, CDR1 is ENHRY and CDR2 is SYGVKD. There are 14 residues in the CDR3.

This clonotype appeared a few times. CDR3 protein: CASSFRGITNEKLFF. Here the CDR3 DNA reads TGTGCCAGCAGTTTTCGGGGGATCACTAATGAAAAACTGTTTTTT. The chain couples TRBV12-3 or TRBV12-4 to TRBJ1-4; tentatively, D is TRBD1 (5 bases). V was cut by 3 bases and J by 2 bases, with 10 bases left in between. The CDR3 spans 15 residues.

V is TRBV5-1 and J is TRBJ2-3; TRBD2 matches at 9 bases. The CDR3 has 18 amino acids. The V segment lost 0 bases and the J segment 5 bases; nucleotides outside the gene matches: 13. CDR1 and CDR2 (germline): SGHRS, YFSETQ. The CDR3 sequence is CASSLAVLAGGPQDTQYF. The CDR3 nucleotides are TGCGCCAGCAGCTTGGCCGTGTTGGCGGGAGGGCCACAAGATACGCAGTATTTT.

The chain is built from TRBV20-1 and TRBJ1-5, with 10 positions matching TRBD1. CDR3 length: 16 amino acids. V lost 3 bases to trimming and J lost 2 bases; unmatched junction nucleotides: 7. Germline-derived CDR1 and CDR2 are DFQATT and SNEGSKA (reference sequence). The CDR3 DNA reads TGCAGTGCTAGCTCGACAGGGGGCCGGGGCAATCAGCCCCAGCATTTT. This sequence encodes CSASSTGGRGNQPQHF.

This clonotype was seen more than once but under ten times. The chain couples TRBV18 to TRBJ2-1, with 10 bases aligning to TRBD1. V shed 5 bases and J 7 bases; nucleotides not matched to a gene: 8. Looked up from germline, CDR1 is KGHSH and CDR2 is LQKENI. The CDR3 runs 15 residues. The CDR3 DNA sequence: TGTGCCAGCTCAATCAACCCGGGACAGGGGAATGAGCAGTTCTTC. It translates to CASSINPGQGNEQFF. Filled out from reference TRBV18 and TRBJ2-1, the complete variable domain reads NAGVMQNPRHLVRRRGQEARLRCSPMKGHSHVYWYRQLPEEGLKFMVYLQKENIIDESGMPKERFSAEFPKEGPSILRIQQVVRGDSAAYFCASSINPGQGNEQFFGPGTRLTVL.

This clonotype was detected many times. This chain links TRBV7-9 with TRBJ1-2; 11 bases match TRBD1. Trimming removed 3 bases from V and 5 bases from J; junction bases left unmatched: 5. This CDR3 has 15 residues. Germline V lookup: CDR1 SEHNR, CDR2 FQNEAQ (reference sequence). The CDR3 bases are TGTGCCAGCAGCTTCGGGACAGGGGGTAGTTATGGCTACACCTTC. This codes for CASSFGTGGSYGYTF.

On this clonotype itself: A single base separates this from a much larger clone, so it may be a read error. The CDR3 here is CSASGLAGDSTDTQYF. CDR3 in DNA: TGCAGTGCTAGCGGACTAGCGGGGGACTCCACAGATACGCAGTATTTT. The J gene is TRBJ2-3, the V gene TRBV20-1; 13 nucleotides match TRBD2. The V segment lost 3 bases and the J segment 2 bases; nucleotides outside the gene matches: 5. Germline CDR1 and CDR2: DFQATT and SNEGSKA (reference sequence). The CDR3 contains 16 residues.

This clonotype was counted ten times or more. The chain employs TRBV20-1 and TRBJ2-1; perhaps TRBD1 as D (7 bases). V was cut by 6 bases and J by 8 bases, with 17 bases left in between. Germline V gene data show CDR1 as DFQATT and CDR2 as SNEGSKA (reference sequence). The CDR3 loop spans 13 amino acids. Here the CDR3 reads CSAPRGEQHEQFF. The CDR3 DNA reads TGCAGTGCCCCCAGGGGGGAGCAGCATGAGCAGTTCTTC.

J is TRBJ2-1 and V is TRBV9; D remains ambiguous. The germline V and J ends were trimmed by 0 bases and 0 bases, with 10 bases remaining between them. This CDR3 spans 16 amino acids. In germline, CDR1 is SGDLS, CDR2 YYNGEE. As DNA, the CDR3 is TGTGCCAGCAGCGTAGTGGGCAGCGTCTCCTACAATGAGCAGTTCTTC. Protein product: CASSVVGSVSYNEQFF.

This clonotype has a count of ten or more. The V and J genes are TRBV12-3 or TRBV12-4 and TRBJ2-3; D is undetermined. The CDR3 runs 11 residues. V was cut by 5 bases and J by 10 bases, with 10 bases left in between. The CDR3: CASSSSLSQYF. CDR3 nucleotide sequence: TGTGCCAGCAGTAGCTCGCTATCGCAGTATTTT.

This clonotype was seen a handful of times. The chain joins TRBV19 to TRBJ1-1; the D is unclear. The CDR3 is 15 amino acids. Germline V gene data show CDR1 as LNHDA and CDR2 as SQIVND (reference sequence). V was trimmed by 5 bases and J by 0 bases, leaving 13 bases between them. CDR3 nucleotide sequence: TGTGCCAGTAGTCCTGGTGGCAGCCTGAACACTGAAGCTTTCTTT. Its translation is CASSPGGSLNTEAFF.

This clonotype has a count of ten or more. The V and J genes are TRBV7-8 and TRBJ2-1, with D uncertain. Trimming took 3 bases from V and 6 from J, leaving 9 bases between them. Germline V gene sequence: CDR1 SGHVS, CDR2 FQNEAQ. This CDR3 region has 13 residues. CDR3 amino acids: CASSLSWGNEQFF. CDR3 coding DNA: TGTGCCAGCAGCTTGTCGTGGGGCAATGAGCAGTTCTTC.

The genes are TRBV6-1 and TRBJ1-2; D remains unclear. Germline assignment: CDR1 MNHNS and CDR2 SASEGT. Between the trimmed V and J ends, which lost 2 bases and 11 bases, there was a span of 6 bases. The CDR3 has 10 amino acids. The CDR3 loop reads CASSEQAYTF. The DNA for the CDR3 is TGTGCCAGCAGTGAACAGGCATACACCTTC.

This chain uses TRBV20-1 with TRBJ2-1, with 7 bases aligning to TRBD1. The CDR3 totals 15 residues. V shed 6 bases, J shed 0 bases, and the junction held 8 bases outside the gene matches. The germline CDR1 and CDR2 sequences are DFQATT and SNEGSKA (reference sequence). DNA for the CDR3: TGCAGTGCCGAGGGGGCGGGCGACTCCTACAATGAGCAGTTCTTC. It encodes CSAEGAGDSYNEQFF.

CDR3: CASSKLELALTRSYNEQFF. CDR3 in DNA: TGTGCCAGTAGTAAGTTAGAACTAGCGCTAACTCGCTCCTACAATGAGCAGTTCTTC. The gene calls are TRBV19 and TRBJ2-1, with 7 positions matching TRBD2. V shed 4 bases and J 0 bases; nucleotides not matched to a gene: 15. The germline V gene has CDR1 LNHDA and CDR2 SQIVND (reference sequence). There are 19 residues in the CDR3. Together with reference TRBV19 and TRBJ2-1, the CDR3 gives the full variable domain: DGGITQSPKYLFRKEGQNVTLSCEQNLNHDAMYWYRQDPGQGLRLIYYSQIVNDFQKGDIAEGYSVSREKKESFPLTVTSAQKNPTAFYLCASSKLELALTRSYNEQFFGPGTRLTVL.

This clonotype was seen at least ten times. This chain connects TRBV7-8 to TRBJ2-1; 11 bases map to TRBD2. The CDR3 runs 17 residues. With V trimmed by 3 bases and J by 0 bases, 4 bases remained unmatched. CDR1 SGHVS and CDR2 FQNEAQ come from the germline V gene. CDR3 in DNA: TGTGCCAGCAGCTTTAGGACTAGCGGGTCCTCCTACAATGAGCAGTTCTTC. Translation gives CASSFRTSGSSYNEQFF.